Shown below are 23 T cell receptor beta chains from a single sample sequenced in a study of blood T cell repertoires in COVID-19. Measured with immunoSEQ multiplex PCR; TCRdb has only the in-frame clones, and not every one. The repertoire holds around 130,000 clones, with 60% to 85% as singletons. The sequencing input was peripheral blood. The receptor set was obtained from a man aged 45-65 years with acute or convalescent COVID-19.

The gene calls are TRBV28 and TRBJ1-4; a possible D gene is TRBD1 (5 bases). The length of the CDR3 is 15 residues. The germline V gene has CDR1 MDHEN and CDR2 SYDVKM. The V gene lost 6 bases and the J gene lost 8 bases, with 19 bases spanning the gap. CDR3 sequence: CASRYPGTGGEKLFF. The CDR3 coding sequence is TGTGCCAGCAGATACCCCGGGACTGGGGGGGAAAAACTGTTTTTT.

This clone was counted between two and nine times. The V gene is TRBV6-1, the J gene TRBJ1-5; D gene uncertain. From germline, CDR1 is MNHNS and CDR2 SASEGT. Trimming stripped 3 bases from V and 7 bases from J, with 7 bases between. The CDR3 contains 12 residues. The CDR3 nucleotides read TGTGCCAGCAGTGACCCCTCCCAGCCCCAGCATTTT. It codes for CASSDPSQPQHF.

The rearrangement links TRBV25-1 to TRBJ2-1; 7 bases agree with TRBD2. The ends lost 3 bases at V and 10 bases at J; junction bases unmatched: 12. Germline lookup yields CDR1 MGHDK and CDR2 SYGVNS. CDR3 size: 15 residues. The CDR3 nucleotides read TGTGCCAGCAGTGATAGCGGCGGGGGAGGGCGGGAGCAGTTCTTC. It codes for CASSDSGGGGREQFF.

CDR3 DNA sequence: TGTGCCAGCAGTTCAGAACCCGCCGGGACTGCAAACACCGGGGAGCTGTTTTTT. It encodes CASSSEPAGTANTGELFF. The rearrangement joins TRBV28 to TRBJ2-2; TRBD2 might be the D (6 bases). The CDR3 has 18 residues. Trimming removed 4 bases from V and 2 bases from J, with 20 bases in between. Germline CDR1 MDHEN, CDR2 SYDVKM.

The rearrangement joins TRBV30 to TRBJ1-6; no definite D call. The CDR3 has 12 residues. Germline-derived CDR1 and CDR2 are GTSNPN and SVGIG (reference sequence). The V end lost 4 bases, the J end lost 9 bases, and 10 bases lay between the germline ends. The CDR3 sequence is CAWTTEVSPLHF. As DNA, the CDR3 is TGTGCCTGGACCACTGAGGTTTCACCCCTCCACTTT.

The rearrangement joins TRBV13 to TRBJ2-7; 8 bases align to TRBD1. The CDR3 length is 15 residues. Germline CDR1 PRHDT, CDR2 FYEKMQ (reference sequence). The V segment lost 6 bases and the J segment 1 base; nucleotides outside the gene matches: 8. The DNA for the CDR3 is TGTGCCAGCAGTTTGGGACAGGCGGGATCCTACGAGCAGTACGTC. Protein product: CASSLGQAGSYEQYV.

The chain has TRBV10-2 and TRBJ1-1; a possible D gene is TRBD1 (6 bases). The V and J ends lost 7 bases and 0 bases respectively, with 18 bases between them. The germline V gene encodes CDR1 WSHSY and CDR2 SAAADI. CDR3 length: 16 amino acids. DNA for the CDR3: TGCGCCAGCATCCCCAGAGTAGGGGGTATGAACACTGAAGCTTTCTTT. This sequence encodes CASIPRVGGMNTEAFF.

V and J are TRBV10-2 and TRBJ1-1; unclear D gene. Trimming shortened V by 8 bases and J by 6 bases, and 16 bases separated the two germline ends. CDR1 WSHSY and CDR2 SAAADI come from the germline V gene. CDR3 length: 13 residues. The CDR3 region is CASRNGVWAEAFF. The CDR3 DNA sequence: TGCGCCAGCCGCAACGGGGTCTGGGCTGAAGCTTTCTTT.

The chain has TRBV25-1 and TRBJ2-2; TRBD1 might be the D (6 bases). From germline, CDR1 is MGHDK and CDR2 SYGVNS. This CDR3 has 16 residues. Trimming cost V 4 bases and J 3 bases, with 15 bases left between them. Here the CDR3 reads CASSARGLGDTGELFF. In DNA, the CDR3 is TGTGCCAGCAGTGCCAGGGGATTAGGGGACACCGGGGAGCTGTTTTTT.

The V call is TRBV30, the J call TRBJ2-2, with 8 bases aligning to TRBD1. This CDR3 has 15 amino acids. The trim removed 2 bases at V and 2 bases at J, leaving 4 bases unmatched. The germline gives CDR1 GTSNPN, CDR2 SVGIG (reference sequence). This chain's CDR3 is CAWSPQGVNTGELFF. CDR3 bases: TGTGCCTGGAGTCCACAGGGGGTAAACACCGGGGAGCTGTTTTTT.

The V call is TRBV27, the J call TRBJ2-2; 12 bases map to TRBD2. Losses at the gene ends were 5 bases for V and 7 bases for J; bases not matched to a gene: 5. Germline V gene sequence: CDR1 MNHEY, CDR2 SMNVEV (reference sequence). This CDR3 has 15 amino acids. The CDR3 coding sequence is TGTGCCAGCAGTCCTAGCGGGGGGGCCTTCGGGGAGCTGTTTTTT. This codes for CASSPSGGAFGELFF.

This clone was recorded a few times. The chain carries TRBV5-1 and TRBJ1-2; D gene uncertain. V lost 3 bases and J lost 3, with 12 bases in between. Germline V CDR1 and CDR2: SGHRS, YFSETQ. The CDR3 runs to 14 residues. Here the CDR3 DNA reads TGCGCCAGCAGCTGGACTCAGGAGTACTATGGCTACACCTTC. Its translation is CASSWTQEYYGYTF.

V gene TRBV9 combines with J gene TRBJ2-5; 8 bases match TRBD1. J was trimmed by 3 bases and V by 0 bases; bases with no gene match: 7. CDR1 is SGDLS and CDR2 is YYNGEE in the germline V gene. The CDR3 contains 16 residues. CDR3 sequence: CASSVAGVGQEETQYF. The CDR3 nucleotides read TGTGCCAGCAGCGTAGCCGGGGTGGGACAGGAAGAGACCCAGTACTTC.

The chain recombines TRBV12-3 or TRBV12-4 with TRBJ1-5; the D is unclear. Trimming took 5 bases from V and 5 from J, leaving 10 bases between them. The CDR3 totals 13 residues. CDR3 sequence reads: CASSRQVDQPQHF. Written as DNA, the CDR3 is TGTGCCAGCAGTAGGCAGGTCGATCAGCCCCAGCATTTT.

The rearrangement uses TRBV29-1 and TRBJ1-3, with D perhaps TRBD1 (6 bases). CDR3 size: 15 residues. Germline lookup yields CDR1 SQVTM and CDR2 ANQGSEA. Trimming pared 4 bases from V and 0 bases from J, leaving 13 bases between. The CDR3 nucleotides are TGCAGCGTTGGACAGGAGAACTTCTCTGGAAACACCATATATTTT. Translation: CSVGQENFSGNTIYF.

This chain joins TRBV5-4 and TRBJ2-3, with D maybe TRBD1 (5 bases). V was pared by 0 bases and J by 2 bases, with 10 bases between. The V gene's germline CDR1 is SGHNT and CDR2 YYREEE (reference sequence). The CDR3 has 15 amino acids. CDR3 nucleotide sequence: TGTGCCAGCAGCTTGGCGGGTGGGGCCACAGATACGCAGTATTTT. Encoded protein: CASSLAGGATDTQYF.

This rearrangement joins TRBV7-9 to TRBJ2-7, with 7 bases matching TRBD1. Germline V gene lookup returns CDR1 SEHNR and CDR2 FQNEAQ (reference sequence). The CDR3 consists of 13 residues. The V segment lost 5 bases and the J segment 3 bases; nucleotides outside the gene matches: 4. Here the CDR3 reads CASSPGDSYEQYF. Written as DNA, the CDR3 is TGTGCCAGCAGCCCTGGGGACAGCTACGAGCAGTACTTC. Full variable domain (remainder filled in from reference TRBV7-9 and TRBJ2-7): DTGVSQNPRHKITKRGQNVTFRCDPISEHNRLYWYRQTLGQGPEFLTYFQNEAQLEKSRLLSDRFSAERPKGSFSTLEIQRTEQGDSAMYLCASSPGDSYEQYFGPGTRLTVT.

The chain uses TRBV24-1 and TRBJ1-2; TRBD1 agrees at 8 bases. This CDR3 contains 15 residues. V was clipped by 3 bases and J by 4 bases; unmatched bases: 6. Looked up from germline, CDR1 is KGHDR and CDR2 is SFDVKD. CDR3 loop: CATSDASDRVYGYTF. The CDR3 DNA is TGTGCCACCAGTGATGCTTCGGACAGGGTCTATGGCTACACCTTC.

This chain links TRBV6-1 with TRBJ1-4; the D is unclear. This CDR3 has 14 amino acids. The germline V gene has CDR1 MNHNS and CDR2 SASEGT. Deletions cut 1 base from V and 8 bases from J, with 11 bases between. The CDR3: CASSEGVGSEKLFF. The CDR3 coding sequence is TGTGCCAGCAGTGAAGGCGTTGGGAGCGAAAAACTGTTTTTT.

The chain is built from TRBV5-5 and TRBJ2-7, with TRBD1 as a possible D gene (6 bases). Trimming stripped 2 bases from V and 2 bases from J, with 14 bases between. In germline, CDR1 is SGHKS, CDR2 YYEKEE (reference sequence). The CDR3 runs to 15 residues. CDR3 region: CASSFGGPGTYEQYF. The CDR3 nucleotides are TGTGCCAGCAGCTTTGGGGGCCCAGGGACCTACGAGCAGTACTTC.

The rearrangement links TRBV27 to TRBJ1-2; 10 positions match TRBD1. With V trimmed by 3 bases and J by 1 base, 8 bases remained unmatched. The CDR3 length is 17 residues. Germline CDR1 reads MNHEY; CDR2 reads SMNVEV (reference sequence). In DNA, the CDR3 is TGTGCCAGCAGTTTTTCCCGACAGGGGGCGGATAACTATGGCTACACCTTC. Translation gives CASSFSRQGADNYGYTF.

The CDR3 spells CAWSVPGLGGIGNTEAFF. CDR3 bases: TGTGCCTGGAGTGTACCTGGGCTGGGGGGTATTGGGAACACTGAAGCTTTCTTT. V is TRBV30 and J is TRBJ1-1; possibly TRBD1 for D (5 bases). Per germline, CDR1 GTSNPN and CDR2 SVGIG (reference sequence). The V and J ends lost 0 bases and 1 base respectively, with 21 bases between them. The CDR3 spans 18 residues. Combining the CDR3 with reference TRBV30 and TRBJ1-1 gives the whole variable domain SQTIHQWPATLVQPVGSPLSLECTVEGTSNPNLYWYRQAAGRGLQLLFYSVGIGQISSEVPQNLSASRPQDRQFILSSKKLLLSDSGFYLCAWSVPGLGGIGNTEAFFGQGTRLTVV.

This chain uses TRBV28 with TRBJ1-5, with D possibly matching TRBD1 (5 bases). The CDR3 consists of 15 residues. Germline V CDR1 and CDR2: MDHEN, SYDVKM. The ends were cut back, 5 bases at V and 3 bases at J, with 14 bases in the middle. CDR3 in DNA: TGTGCCAGCAGTAGCCGAAGGACATCCAATCAGCCCCAGCATTTT. It yields the protein CASSSRRTSNQPQHF.